This T cell receptor (beta chain) was captured by sequencing in a study of blood T cell repertoires in COVID-19. In the authors' workflow: From reference gene primer amplification, estimates of nucleated cell counts were derived. Clones were read by immunoSEQ multiplex PCR, and TCRdb kept only the in-frame ones, dropping some. V and J calls and clone size come straight from that table; D and trimming were deduced from the DNA. This table has about 220,000 clones, about 90% appearing once. Germline V gene data show CDR1 as SGHTA and CDR2 as FQGTGA. This CDR3 is built from 18 residues. V dropped 0 bases and J dropped 1; count of bases not matched to a gene: 3.

The sequenced sample consisted of PBMCs or T cells enriched from blood (not recorded which). The clonotype was recovered from a woman aged 45-59 years with acute COVID-19. V and J are TRBV7-3 and TRBJ2-3; TRBD2 matches 14 bases. CDR3 DNA sequence: TGTGCCAGCAGCTTAACTCCGACTAGCGGGAGGGGCACAGATACGCAGTATTTT. It translates to CASSLTPTSGRGTDTQYF.